These 19 T cell receptor beta chains were sequenced from one sample in a study of cytomegalovirus exposure and HLA in healthy donors (dated 2017 in TCRdb). The library was obtained by the immunoSEQ multiplex PCR assay. Sourced from immuneACCESS, this table was stored by TCRdb with only in-frame sequences that have V and J called. A share of the clones is absent; for the studies checked, an unresolved V gene accounts for under half, and the remainder has no known explanation. The sample includes 120,000 to 150,000 clones, with approximately 84% observed a single time. The ten biggest clones cover over 1.3% of the sample. Material for sequencing was PBMCs. All receptors derive from a young woman in good health and CMV-seronegative.

The genes are TRBV6-6 and TRBJ1-1; 7 bases map to TRBD1. This CDR3 region has 14 residues. Per germline, CDR1 MNHNY and CDR2 SVGAGI (reference sequence). V was pared by 0 bases and J by 4 bases, with 2 bases of the junction left unmatched. The CDR3 DNA reads TGTGCCAGCAGTTACTCTGCAGGGGGCACTGAAGCTTTCTTT. Translation: CASSYSAGGTEAFF.

This clone was detected a few times. This chain uses TRBV25-1 with TRBJ1-2; 7 nucleotides match TRBD1. V trimming: 1 base; J trimming: 4 bases; junction bases outside the gene matches: 3. Looked up from germline, CDR1 is MGHDK and CDR2 is SYGVNS. The CDR3 has 14 amino acids. CDR3 protein: CASSEFGTAYGYTF. Here the CDR3 DNA reads TGTGCCAGCAGTGAATTCGGGACAGCCTATGGCTACACCTTC.

The chain recombines TRBV15 with TRBJ2-3; 7 bases match TRBD1. Germline loops: CDR1 LNHNV, CDR2 YYDKDF (reference sequence). The CDR3 is made up of 16 amino acids. J was trimmed by 1 base and V by 0 bases; bases with no gene match: 4. The CDR3 region is CATSRDLGTGTDTQYF. As DNA, the CDR3 is TGTGCCACCAGCAGAGATCTCGGGACAGGCACAGATACGCAGTATTTT.

The CDR3 DNA follows: TGTGCCAGCAGGAGCAGGGACTCGGTCCTCAATGAGCAGTTCTTC. Its protein product is CASRSRDSVLNEQFF. The rearrangement joins TRBV2 to TRBJ2-1; D is perhaps TRBD2 (6 bases). Germline CDR1 is SNHLY and CDR2 is FYNNEI. Trimming took off 6 bases at V and 6 bases at J, with 18 bases between the two ends. CDR3 length: 15 residues.

The chain employs TRBV5-1 and TRBJ1-2; D not resolved. Deletions cut 0 bases from V and 5 bases from J, with 14 bases between. Germline V gene sequence: CDR1 SGHRS, CDR2 YFSETQ. The CDR3 is 15 residues long. Written as DNA, the CDR3 is TGCGCCAGCAGCTTGGTGTCCGCCCCGGGGTATGGCTACACCTTC. It translates to CASSLVSAPGYGYTF.

There are a few counts of this clone. The chain uses TRBV11-2 and TRBJ1-1, with D tentatively TRBD1 (5 bases). Germline V gene data show CDR1 as SGHAT and CDR2 as FQNNGV. The CDR3 loop spans 13 amino acids. Trimming left V 5 bases short and J 11 bases short, with 18 bases between. CDR3 sequence (DNA): TGTGCCAGCAGCGCTGAAAGGGGTCTAAGGGCTTTCTTT. This translates into CASSAERGLRAFF.

The chain joins TRBV19 to TRBJ1-5; the match to TRBD1 covers 7 bases. CDR3 size: 16 residues. Germline V gene data show CDR1 as LNHDA and CDR2 as SQIVND (reference sequence). V trimming: 4 bases; J trimming: 7 bases; junction bases outside the gene matches: 13. CDR3 DNA: TGTGCCAGTAGTACTCTCATGACAGGGTCGGCGCAGCCCCAGCATTTT. It encodes CASSTLMTGSAQPQHF.

The chain has TRBV9 and TRBJ1-1; 7 nucleotides line up with TRBD1. The CDR3 sequence is 15 residues long. J lost 3 bases, V lost 6 bases, and 11 bases had no gene match. Germline assignment: CDR1 SGDLS and CDR2 YYNGEE. The CDR3 loop reads CASNRQGGGDTEAFF. CDR3 sequence (DNA): TGTGCCAGCAACCGCCAAGGGGGCGGGGACACTGAAGCTTTCTTT.

The rearrangement links TRBV5-1 to TRBJ2-7, with 7 bases identical to TRBD1. CDR1 SGHRS and CDR2 YFSETQ come from the germline V gene. The CDR3 contains 14 residues. V gave up 7 bases and J gave up 2 bases; unmatched junction bases: 9. The CDR3 DNA is TGCGCCAGCCGAAAACAACAGGGGCCCTACGAGCAGTACTTC. It translates to CASRKQQGPYEQYF. Together with reference TRBV5-1 and TRBJ2-7, the CDR3 gives the full variable domain: KAGVTQTPRYLIKTRGQQVTLSCSPISGHRSVSWYQQTPGQGLQFLFEYFSETQRNKGNFPGRFSGRQFSNSRSEMNVSTLELGDSALYLCASRKQQGPYEQYFGPGTRLTVT.

The chain employs TRBV9 and TRBJ2-5, with TRBD2 matching 8 bases. V shed 3 bases, J shed 0 bases, and the junction held 7 bases outside the gene matches. The CDR3 extends over 16 amino acids. Germline lookup yields CDR1 SGDLS and CDR2 YYNGEE. CDR3 amino acids: CASSGWAGGYQETQYF. Written as DNA, the CDR3 is TGTGCCAGCAGCGGCTGGGCGGGGGGCTACCAAGAGACCCAGTACTTC.

The chain carries TRBV30 and TRBJ2-6, with D hard to call. The length of the CDR3 is 16 residues. Trimming left V 1 base short and J 0 bases short, with 10 bases between. In germline, CDR1 is GTSNPN, CDR2 SVGIG (reference sequence). In DNA form, the CDR3 reads TGTGCCTGGAGTGGAGCGATCTCCTCTGGGGCCAACGTCCTGACTTTC. It specifies CAWSGAISSGANVLTF. Filled out from reference TRBV30 and TRBJ2-6, the complete variable domain reads SQTIHQWPATLVQPVGSPLSLECTVEGTSNPNLYWYRQAAGRGLQLLFYSVGIGQISSEVPQNLSASRPQDRQFILSSKKLLLSDSGFYLCAWSGAISSGANVLTFGAGSRLTVL.

J is TRBJ2-5 and V is TRBV11-2, with a tentative D call TRBD2 (5 bases). This CDR3 region has 16 residues. Trimming stripped 5 bases from V and 0 bases from J, with 16 bases between. Germline CDR1 reads SGHAT; CDR2 reads FQNNGV. The CDR3 loop reads CASSPQLRAYQETQYF. In DNA form, the CDR3 reads TGTGCCAGCAGCCCGCAGTTGAGGGCCTACCAAGAGACCCAGTACTTC.

The chain employs TRBV29-1 and TRBJ2-3; a weak D match, TRBD2 (6 bases). There are 14 residues in the CDR3. V lost 3 bases, J lost 4 bases, and 14 bases lay in between. Germline lookup yields CDR1 SQVTM and CDR2 ANQGSEA. The CDR3 region has the DNA TGCAGCGTTGAGGTTGGCAGGGAGGCAGATACGCAGTATTTT. This gives the protein CSVEVGREADTQYF.

V and J are TRBV7-2 and TRBJ1-6, with D uncertain. In germline, CDR1 is SGHTA, CDR2 FQGNSA. Trimming removed 4 bases at V and 16 bases at J, with 11 bases between. This CDR3 comprises 11 residues. The DNA for the CDR3 is TGTGCCAGCAGCTCCGGTCAGGCGCTCCACTTT. It specifies CASSSGQALHF.

The chain employs TRBV9 and TRBJ2-7; 9 bases line up with TRBD2. This CDR3 has 15 residues. The V and J ends lost 0 bases and 4 bases, in that order; junction bases with no gene match: 5. The germline V gene encodes CDR1 SGDLS and CDR2 YYNGEE. For the CDR3, the DNA is TGTGCCAGCAGCGTAGGTGCGGGGGGGCCATACGAGCAGTACTTC. The encoded protein is CASSVGAGGPYEQYF.

The chain carries TRBV9 and TRBJ2-2; D may be TRBD1 (5 bases). Between the trimmed V and J ends, which lost 3 bases and 8 bases, there was a span of 11 bases. CDR1 is SGDLS and CDR2 is YYNGEE in the germline V gene. The CDR3 covers 13 residues. In nucleotides, the CDR3 is TGTGCCAGCAGCGATTGGGGCTCGGGGGAGCTGTTTTTT. Its translation: CASSDWGSGELFF. The entire variable domain, with the rest obtained from reference TRBV9 and TRBJ2-2, is as follows: DSGVTQTPKHLITATGQRVTLRCSPRSGDLSVYWYQQSLDQGLQFLIQYYNGEERAKGNILERFSAQQFPDLHSELNLSSLELGDSALYFCASSDWGSGELFFGEGSRLTVL.

CDR3 DNA sequence: TGTGCCAGCAGTGCACTAGCGGGGGGGGTTGAGCAGTTCTTC. Its translation: CASSALAGGVEQFF. The chain joins TRBV2 to TRBJ2-1; 13 bases match TRBD2. Germline V gene lookup returns CDR1 SNHLY and CDR2 FYNNEI. Losses at the gene ends were 4 bases for V and 9 bases for J; bases not matched to a gene: 3. The length of the CDR3 is 14 residues.

This clone has more than one count but fewer than ten. The gene calls are TRBV2 and TRBJ1-2; D remains ambiguous. Per germline, CDR1 SNHLY and CDR2 FYNNEI. The CDR3 consists of 13 residues. Trimming took 6 bases from V and 7 from J, leaving 15 bases between them. The CDR3 loop is CASRSREAAGYTF. In DNA form, the CDR3 reads TGTGCCAGCAGAAGTCGGGAGGCAGCTGGCTACACCTTC.

The rearrangement joins TRBV7-2 to TRBJ1-2; 9 nucleotides match TRBD1. The CDR3 totals 15 residues. V shed 5 bases, J shed 1 base, and the junction held 5 bases outside the gene matches. Germline V gene data show CDR1 as SGHTA and CDR2 as FQGNSA. CDR3 loop: CASSLQGAGNYGYTF. The CDR3 DNA sequence: TGTGCCAGCAGCCTACAGGGGGCGGGTAACTATGGCTACACCTTC.